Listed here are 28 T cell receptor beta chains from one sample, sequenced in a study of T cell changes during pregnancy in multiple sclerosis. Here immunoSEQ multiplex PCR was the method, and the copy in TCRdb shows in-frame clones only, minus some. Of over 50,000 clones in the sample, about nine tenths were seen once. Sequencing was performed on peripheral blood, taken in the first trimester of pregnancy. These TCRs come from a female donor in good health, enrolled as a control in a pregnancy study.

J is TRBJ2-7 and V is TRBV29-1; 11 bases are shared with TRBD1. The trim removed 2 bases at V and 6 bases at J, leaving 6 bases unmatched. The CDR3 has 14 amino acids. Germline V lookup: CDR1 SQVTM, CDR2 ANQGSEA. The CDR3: CSVEHPDRGPEQYF. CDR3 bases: TGCAGCGTTGAACACCCGGACAGGGGGCCCGAGCAGTACTTC.

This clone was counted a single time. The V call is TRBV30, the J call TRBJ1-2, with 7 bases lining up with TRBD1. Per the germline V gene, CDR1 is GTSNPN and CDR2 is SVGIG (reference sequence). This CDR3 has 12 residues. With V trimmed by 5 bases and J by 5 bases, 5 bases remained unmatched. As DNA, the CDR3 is TGTGCCTGGCAGGGACAGCAATATGGCTACACCTTC. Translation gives CAWQGQQYGYTF.

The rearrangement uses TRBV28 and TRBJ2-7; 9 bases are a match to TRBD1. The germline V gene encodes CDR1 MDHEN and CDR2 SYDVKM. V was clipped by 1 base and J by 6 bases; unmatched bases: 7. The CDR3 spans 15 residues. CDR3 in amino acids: CASSLYWDREFEQYF. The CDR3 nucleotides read TGTGCCAGCAGTTTATATTGGGACAGGGAATTCGAGCAGTACTTC.

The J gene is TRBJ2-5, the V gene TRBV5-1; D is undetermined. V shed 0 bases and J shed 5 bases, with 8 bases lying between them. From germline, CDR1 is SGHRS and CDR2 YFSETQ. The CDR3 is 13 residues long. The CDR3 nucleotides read TGCGCCAGCAGCTTGGTGTCAGGCGAGACCCAGTACTTC. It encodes CASSLVSGETQYF.

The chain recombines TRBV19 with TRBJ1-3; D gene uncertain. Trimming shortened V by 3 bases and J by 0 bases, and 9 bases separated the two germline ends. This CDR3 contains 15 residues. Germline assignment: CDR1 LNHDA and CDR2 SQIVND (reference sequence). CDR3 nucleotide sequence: TGTGCCAGTAGTATCCGGGATCGCTCTGGAAACACCATATATTTT. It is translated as CASSIRDRSGNTIYF.

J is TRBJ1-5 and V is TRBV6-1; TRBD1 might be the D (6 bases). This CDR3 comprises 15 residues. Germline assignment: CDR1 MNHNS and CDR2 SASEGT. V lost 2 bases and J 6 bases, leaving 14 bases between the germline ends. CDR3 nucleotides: TGTGCCAGCAGTGAATTGGAGGGAGGGGGTCAGCCCCAGCATTTT. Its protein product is CASSELEGGGQPQHF.

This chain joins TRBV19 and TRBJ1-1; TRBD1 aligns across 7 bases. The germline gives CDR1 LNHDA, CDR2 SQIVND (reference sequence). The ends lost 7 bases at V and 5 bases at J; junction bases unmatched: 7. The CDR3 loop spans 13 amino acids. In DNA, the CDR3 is TGTGCCAGTAACCAGGGGGTTCGTACTGAAGCTTTCTTT. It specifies CASNQGVRTEAFF.

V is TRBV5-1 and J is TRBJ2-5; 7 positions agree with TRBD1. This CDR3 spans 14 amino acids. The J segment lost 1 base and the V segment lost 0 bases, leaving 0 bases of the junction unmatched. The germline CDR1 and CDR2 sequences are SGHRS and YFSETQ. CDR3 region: CASSLGQGQETQYF. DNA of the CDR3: TGCGCCAGCAGCTTGGGACAGGGCCAAGAGACCCAGTACTTC.

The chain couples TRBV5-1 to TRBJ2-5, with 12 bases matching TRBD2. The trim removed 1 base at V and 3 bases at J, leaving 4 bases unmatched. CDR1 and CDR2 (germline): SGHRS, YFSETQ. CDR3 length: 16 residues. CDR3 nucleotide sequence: TGCGCCAGCAGCTTGACTAGCGGGAGGCGTGAAGAGACCCAGTACTTC. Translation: CASSLTSGRREETQYF.

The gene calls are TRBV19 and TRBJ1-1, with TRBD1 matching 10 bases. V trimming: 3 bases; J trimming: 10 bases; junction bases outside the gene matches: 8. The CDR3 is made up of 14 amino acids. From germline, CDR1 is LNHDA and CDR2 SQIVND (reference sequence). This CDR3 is CASSIPGQGRGAFF. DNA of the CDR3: TGTGCCAGTAGTATTCCGGGACAGGGGAGAGGAGCTTTCTTT.

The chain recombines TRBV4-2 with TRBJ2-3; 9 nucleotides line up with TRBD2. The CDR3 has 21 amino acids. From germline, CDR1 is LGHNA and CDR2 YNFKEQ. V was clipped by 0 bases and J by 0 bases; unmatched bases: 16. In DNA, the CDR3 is TGTGCCAGCAGCCAAGATCCCGCGGGGGTAGCGGGAGTCACTAGCACAGATACGCAGTATTTT. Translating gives CASSQDPAGVAGVTSTDTQYF.

CDR3 sequence: CSVTGIAGANVLTF. The CDR3 DNA reads TGCAGCGTGACAGGGATCGCTGGGGCCAACGTCCTGACTTTC. The V call is TRBV29-1, the J call TRBJ2-6, with 7 bases matching TRBD1. CDR3 length: 14 residues. The ends lost 6 bases at V and 2 bases at J; junction bases unmatched: 4. In germline, CDR1 is SQVTM, CDR2 ANQGSEA.

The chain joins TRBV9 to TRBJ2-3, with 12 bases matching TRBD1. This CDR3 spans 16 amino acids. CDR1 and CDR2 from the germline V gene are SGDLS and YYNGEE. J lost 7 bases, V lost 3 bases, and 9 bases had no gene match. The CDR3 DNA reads TGTGCCAGCAGCGGACGTGGGACAGGGGGCGATTATACGCAGTATTTT. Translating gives CASSGRGTGGDYTQYF.

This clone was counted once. The CDR3 sequence is CASSQDGLAGDGEQYF. The DNA for the CDR3 is TGTGCCAGCAGCCAAGATGGACTAGCGGGAGACGGGGAGCAGTACTTC. This chain links TRBV14 with TRBJ2-7; 13 positions match TRBD2. V was clipped by 0 bases and J by 7 bases; unmatched bases: 6. The CDR3 spans 16 residues. Germline CDR1 and CDR2: SGHDN and FVKESK.

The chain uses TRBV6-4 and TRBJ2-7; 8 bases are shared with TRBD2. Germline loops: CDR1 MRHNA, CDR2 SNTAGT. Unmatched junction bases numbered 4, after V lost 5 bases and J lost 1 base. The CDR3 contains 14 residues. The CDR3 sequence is CASSMTSESYEQYF. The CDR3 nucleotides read TGTGCCAGCAGTATGACTAGCGAGTCCTACGAGCAGTACTTC.

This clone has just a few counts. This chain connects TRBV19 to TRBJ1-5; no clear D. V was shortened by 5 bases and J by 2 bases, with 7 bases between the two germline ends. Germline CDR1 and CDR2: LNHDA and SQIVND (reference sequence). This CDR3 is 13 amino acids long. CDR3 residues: CASSYGGNQPQHF. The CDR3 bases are TGTGCCAGTAGTTACGGGGGCAATCAGCCCCAGCATTTT.

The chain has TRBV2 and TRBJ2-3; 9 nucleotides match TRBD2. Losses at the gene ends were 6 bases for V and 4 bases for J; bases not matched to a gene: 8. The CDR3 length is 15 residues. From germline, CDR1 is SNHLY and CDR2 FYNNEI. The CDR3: CASRRGSGGADTQYF. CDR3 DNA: TGTGCCAGCAGGAGGGGTAGCGGGGGTGCAGATACGCAGTATTTT.

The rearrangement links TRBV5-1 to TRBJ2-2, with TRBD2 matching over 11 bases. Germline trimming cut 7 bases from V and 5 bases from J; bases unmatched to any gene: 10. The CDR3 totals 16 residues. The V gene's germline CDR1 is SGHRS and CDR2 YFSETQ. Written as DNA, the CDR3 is TGCGCCAGCCTTTTATCCGGGACTAGCGGTACCGGGGAGCTGTTTTTT. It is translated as CASLLSGTSGTGELFF.

This chain's CDR3 is CASRPGSFTDTQYF. The DNA of the CDR3 is TGTGCCAGCAGACCGGGATCCTTCACAGATACGCAGTATTTT. This chain uses TRBV6-1 with TRBJ2-3; possibly TRBD2 for D (5 bases). Per germline, CDR1 MNHNS and CDR2 SASEGT. The CDR3 totals 14 residues. V shed 6 bases and J shed 2 bases, with 12 bases lying between them.

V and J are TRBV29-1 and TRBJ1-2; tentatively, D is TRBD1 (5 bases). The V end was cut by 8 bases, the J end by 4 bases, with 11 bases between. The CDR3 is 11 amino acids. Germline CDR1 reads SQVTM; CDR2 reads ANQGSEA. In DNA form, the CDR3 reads TGCAGCTCCTTGGGGGGCTATGGCTACACCTTC. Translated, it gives CSSLGGYGYTF.

CDR3 loop: CASSIMGTGNTEAFF. CDR3 bases: TGTGCCAGTAGTATTATGGGGACAGGGAACACTGAAGCTTTCTTT. This rearrangement joins TRBV19 to TRBJ1-1, with 8 bases fitting TRBD1. CDR1 LNHDA and CDR2 SQIVND come from the germline V gene (reference sequence). The CDR3 consists of 15 residues. The V and J ends lost 3 bases and 1 base, in that order; junction bases with no gene match: 4.

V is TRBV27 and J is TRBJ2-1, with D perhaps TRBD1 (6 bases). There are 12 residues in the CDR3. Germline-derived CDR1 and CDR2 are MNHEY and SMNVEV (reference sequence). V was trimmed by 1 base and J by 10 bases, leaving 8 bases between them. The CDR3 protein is CASSLFGTEQFF. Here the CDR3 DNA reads TGTGCCAGCAGTTTATTTGGGACAGAGCAGTTCTTC.

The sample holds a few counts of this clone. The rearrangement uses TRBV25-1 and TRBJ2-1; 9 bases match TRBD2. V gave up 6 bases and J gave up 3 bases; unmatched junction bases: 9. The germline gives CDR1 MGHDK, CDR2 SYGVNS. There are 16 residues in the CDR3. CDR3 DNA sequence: TGTGCCAGCAGCTCGAAAGCGGGGGGCAACTACAATGAGCAGTTCTTC. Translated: CASSSKAGGNYNEQFF. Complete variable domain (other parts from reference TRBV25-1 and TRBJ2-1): EADIYQTPRYLVIGTGKKITLECSQTMGHDKMYWYQQDPGMELHLIHYSYGVNSTEKGDLSSESTVSRIRTEHFPLTLESARPSHTSQYLCASSSKAGGNYNEQFFGPGTRLTVL.

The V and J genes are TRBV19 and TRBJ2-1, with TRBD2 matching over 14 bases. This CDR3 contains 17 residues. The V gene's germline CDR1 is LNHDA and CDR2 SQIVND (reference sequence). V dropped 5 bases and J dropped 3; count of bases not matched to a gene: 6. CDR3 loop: CASSARTSGRNYNEQFF. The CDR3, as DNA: TGTGCCAGTAGTGCCCGGACTAGCGGGAGGAACTACAATGAGCAGTTCTTC.

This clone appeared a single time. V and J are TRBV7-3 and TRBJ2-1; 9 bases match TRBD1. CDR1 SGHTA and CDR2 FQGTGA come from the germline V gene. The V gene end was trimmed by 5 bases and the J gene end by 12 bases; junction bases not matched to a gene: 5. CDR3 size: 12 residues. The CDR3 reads CASSPSTGGQFF. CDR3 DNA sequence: TGTGCCAGCAGCCCCTCGACAGGGGGGCAGTTCTTC.

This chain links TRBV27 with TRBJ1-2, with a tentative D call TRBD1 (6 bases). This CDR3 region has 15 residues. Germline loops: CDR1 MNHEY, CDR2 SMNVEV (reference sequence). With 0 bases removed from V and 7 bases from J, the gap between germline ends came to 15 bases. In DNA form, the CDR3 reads TGTGCCAGCAGTTTATCCACAGGGACGTTCTCTGGCTACACCTTC. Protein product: CASSLSTGTFSGYTF.

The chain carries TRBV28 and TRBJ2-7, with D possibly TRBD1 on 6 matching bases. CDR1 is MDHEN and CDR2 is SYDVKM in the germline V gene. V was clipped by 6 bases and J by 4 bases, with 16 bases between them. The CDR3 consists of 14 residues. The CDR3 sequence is CASSLPGHKYEQYF. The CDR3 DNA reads TGTGCCAGCAGCCTACCGGGACACAAATACGAGCAGTACTTC.

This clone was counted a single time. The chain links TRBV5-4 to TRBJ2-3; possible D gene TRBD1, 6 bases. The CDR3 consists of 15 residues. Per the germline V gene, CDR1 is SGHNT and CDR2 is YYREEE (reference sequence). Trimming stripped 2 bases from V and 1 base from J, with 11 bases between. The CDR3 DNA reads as TGTGCCAGCAGCTTAGGGGGAATGGGCACAGATACGCAGTATTTT. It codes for CASSLGGMGTDTQYF. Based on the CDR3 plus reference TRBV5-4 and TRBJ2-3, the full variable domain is ETGVTQSPTHLIKTRGQQVTLRCSSQSGHNTVSWYQQALGQGPQFIFQYYREEENGRGNFPPRFSGLQFPNYSSELNVNALELDDSALYLCASSLGGMGTDTQYFGPGTRLTVL.